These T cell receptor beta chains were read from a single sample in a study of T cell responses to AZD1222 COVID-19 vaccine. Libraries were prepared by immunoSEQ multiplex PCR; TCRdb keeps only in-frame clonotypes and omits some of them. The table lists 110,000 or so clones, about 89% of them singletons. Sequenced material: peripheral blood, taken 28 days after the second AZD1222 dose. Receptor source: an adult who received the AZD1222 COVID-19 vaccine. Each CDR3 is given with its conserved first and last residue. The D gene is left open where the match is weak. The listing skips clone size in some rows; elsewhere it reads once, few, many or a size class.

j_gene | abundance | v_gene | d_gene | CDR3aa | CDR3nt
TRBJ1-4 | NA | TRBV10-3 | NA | CAISATGPPNEKLFF | TGTGCCATCAGTGCTACAGGGCCGCCTAATGAAAAACTGTTTTTT
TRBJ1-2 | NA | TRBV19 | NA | CASSPLPGATIYGYTF | TGTGCCAGTAGTCCCCTGCCGGGGGCGACAATCTATGGCTACACCTTC
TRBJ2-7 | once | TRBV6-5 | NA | CASSYAGTPYEQYF | TGTGCCAGCAGTTACGCCGGGACCCCCTACGAGCAGTACTTC
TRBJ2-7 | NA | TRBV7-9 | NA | CASSLEPREF | TGTGCCAGCAGCTTAGAGCCAAGGGAGTTC
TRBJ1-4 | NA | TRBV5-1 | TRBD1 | CASSLEGADEKLFF | TGCGCCAGCAGCTTGGAGGGGGCAGATGAAAAACTGTTTTTT
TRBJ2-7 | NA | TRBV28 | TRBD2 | CASSLSSGLVHEQYF | TGTGCCAGCAGTTTATCCTCGGGACTAGTCCACGAGCAGTACTTC
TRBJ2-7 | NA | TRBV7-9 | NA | CASSHSYEQYF | TGTGCCAGCAGCCATTCCTACGAGCAGTACTTC
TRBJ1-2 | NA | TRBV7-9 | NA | CASSSSGNGYGYTF | TGTGCCAGCAGCAGCTCTGGAAATGGCTATGGCTACACCTTC
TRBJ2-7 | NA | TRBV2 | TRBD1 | CASSTGGSYEQYF | TGTGCCAGCTCAACAGGGGGCTCCTACGAGCAGTACTTC
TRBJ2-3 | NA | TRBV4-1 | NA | CASSQGSGTSTDTQYF | TGCGCCAGCAGCCAAGGTAGCGGAACCAGCACAGATACGCAGTATTTT
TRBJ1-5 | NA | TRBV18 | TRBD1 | CASSQGQGVQPQHF | TGTGCCAGCTCACAGGGACAGGGCGTTCAGCCCCAGCATTTT
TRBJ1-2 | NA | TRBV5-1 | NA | CASSLVLGGANYGYTF | TGCGCCAGCAGCTTGGTTTTAGGGGGAGCTAACTATGGCTACACCTTC
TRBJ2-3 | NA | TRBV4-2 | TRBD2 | CASSQEPGRAINTQYF | TGTGCCAGCAGCCAAGAGCCCGGGAGGGCCATAAATACGCAGTATTTT
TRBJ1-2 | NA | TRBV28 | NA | CASSFNGGDGYTF | TGTGCCAGCAGTTTTAATGGGGGAGATGGCTACACCTTC
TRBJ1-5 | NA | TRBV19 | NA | CASSISRNQPQHF | TGTGCCAGTAGTATTTCGCGCAATCAGCCCCAGCATTTT
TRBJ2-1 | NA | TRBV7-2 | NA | CASSLGWVGFQFF | TGTGCCAGCAGCTTAGGGTGGGTGGGTTTTCAGTTCTTC
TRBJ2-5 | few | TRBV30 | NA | CAWRSLGPGETQYF | TGTGCCTGGAGGAGCCTTGGGCCGGGTGAGACCCAGTACTTC
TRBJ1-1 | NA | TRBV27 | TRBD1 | CASSLFTGETEAFF | TGTGCCAGCAGTTTATTCACAGGGGAGACTGAAGCTTTCTTT
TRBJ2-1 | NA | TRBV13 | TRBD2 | CASSFLLAGKRSYNEQFF | TGTGCCAGCAGCTTCCTTCTAGCGGGGAAACGCTCCTACAATGAGCAGTTCTTC
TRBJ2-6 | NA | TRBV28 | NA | CASTPLRGLGSGANVLTF | TGTGCCAGCACCCCCCTGAGGGGCTTGGGGTCTGGGGCCAACGTCCTGACTTTC
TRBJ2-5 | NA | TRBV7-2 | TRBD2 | CASSPRLAGVQETQYF | TGTGCCAGCAGCCCAAGACTAGCGGGAGTCCAAGAGACCCAGTACTTC
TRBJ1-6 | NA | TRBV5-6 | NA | CASSLDWNSPLHF | TGTGCCAGCAGCTTGGACTGGAATTCACCCCTCCACTTT
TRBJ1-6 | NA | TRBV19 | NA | CASSMVGSSYNSPLHF | TGTGCCAGTAGTATGGTTGGCAGCTCCTATAATTCACCCCTCCACTTT
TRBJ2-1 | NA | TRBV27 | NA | CASSLTASYNEQFF | TGTGCCAGCAGTTTGACGGCGTCATACAATGAGCAGTTCTTC
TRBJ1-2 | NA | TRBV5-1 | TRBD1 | CASSLAGQGGYTF | TGCGCCAGCAGCTTGGCCGGACAGGGGGGCTACACCTTC
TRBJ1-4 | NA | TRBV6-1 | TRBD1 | CASSEGGTGGGKLFF | TGTGCCAGCAGTGAAGGAGGGACAGGGGGCGGAAAACTGTTTTTT
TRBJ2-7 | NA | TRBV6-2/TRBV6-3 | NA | CASSYGFGSYEQYF | TGTGCCAGCAGTTACGGGTTCGGCTCCTACGAGCAGTACTTC
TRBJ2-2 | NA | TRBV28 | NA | CASSRQENTGELFF | TGTGCCAGCAGTCGCCAGGAGAACACCGGGGAGCTGTTTTTT
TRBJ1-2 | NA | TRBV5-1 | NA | CASSLGGTNYGYTF | TGCGCCAGCAGCTTGGGTGGGACTAACTATGGCTACACCTTC